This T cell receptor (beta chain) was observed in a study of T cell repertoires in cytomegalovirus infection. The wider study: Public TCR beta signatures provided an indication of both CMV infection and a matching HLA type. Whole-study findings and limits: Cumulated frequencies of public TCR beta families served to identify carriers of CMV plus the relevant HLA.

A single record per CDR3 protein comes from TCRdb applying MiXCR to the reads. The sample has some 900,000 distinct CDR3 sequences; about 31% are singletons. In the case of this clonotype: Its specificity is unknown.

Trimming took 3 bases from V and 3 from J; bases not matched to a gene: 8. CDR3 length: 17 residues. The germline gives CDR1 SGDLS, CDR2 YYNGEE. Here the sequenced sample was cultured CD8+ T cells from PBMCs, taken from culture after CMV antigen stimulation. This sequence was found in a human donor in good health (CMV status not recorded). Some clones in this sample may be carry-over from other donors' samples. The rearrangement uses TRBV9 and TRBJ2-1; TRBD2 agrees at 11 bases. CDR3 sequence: CASSAGSSGGFYNEQFF. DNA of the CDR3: TGTGCCAGCAGCGCGGGTTCTAGCGGGGGGTTCTACAATGAGCAGTTCTTC.